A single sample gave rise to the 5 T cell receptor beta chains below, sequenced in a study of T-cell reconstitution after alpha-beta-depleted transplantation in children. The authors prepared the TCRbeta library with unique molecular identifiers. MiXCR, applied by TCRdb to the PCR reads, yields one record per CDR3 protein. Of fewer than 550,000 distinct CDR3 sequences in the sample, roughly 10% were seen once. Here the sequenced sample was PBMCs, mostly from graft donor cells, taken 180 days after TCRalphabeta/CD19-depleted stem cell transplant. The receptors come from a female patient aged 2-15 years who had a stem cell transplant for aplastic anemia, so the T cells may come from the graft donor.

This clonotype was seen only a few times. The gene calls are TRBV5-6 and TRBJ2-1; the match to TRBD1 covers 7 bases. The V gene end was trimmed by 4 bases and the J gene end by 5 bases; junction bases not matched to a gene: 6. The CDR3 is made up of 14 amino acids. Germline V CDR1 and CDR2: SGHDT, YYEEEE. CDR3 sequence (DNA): TGTGCCAGCAGCGTGGGACAGTACCACAATGAGCAGTTCTTC. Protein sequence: CASSVGQYHNEQFF.

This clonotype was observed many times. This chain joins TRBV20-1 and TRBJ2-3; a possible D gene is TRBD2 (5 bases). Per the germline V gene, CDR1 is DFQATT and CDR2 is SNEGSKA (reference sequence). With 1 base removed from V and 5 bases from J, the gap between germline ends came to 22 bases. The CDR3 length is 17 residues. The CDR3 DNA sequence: TGCAGTGCTAGAGTATTGGGCGGGCTACATAGAGTAGATACGCAGTATTTT. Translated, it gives CSARVLGGLHRVDTQYF.

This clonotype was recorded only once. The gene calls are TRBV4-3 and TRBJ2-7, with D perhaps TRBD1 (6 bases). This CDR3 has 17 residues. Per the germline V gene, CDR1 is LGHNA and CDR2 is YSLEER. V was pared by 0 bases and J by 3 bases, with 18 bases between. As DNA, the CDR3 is TGCGCCAGCAGCCAAGATGGTTATTTTGCAGGGGTCTACGAGCAGTACTTC. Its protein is CASSQDGYFAGVYEQYF.

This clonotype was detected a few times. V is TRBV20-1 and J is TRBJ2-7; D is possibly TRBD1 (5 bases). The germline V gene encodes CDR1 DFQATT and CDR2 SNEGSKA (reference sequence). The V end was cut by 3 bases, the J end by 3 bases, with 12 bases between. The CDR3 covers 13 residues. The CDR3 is CSASKDTIYEQYF. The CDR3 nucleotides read TGCAGTGCTAGCAAGGACACGATCTACGAGCAGTACTTC.

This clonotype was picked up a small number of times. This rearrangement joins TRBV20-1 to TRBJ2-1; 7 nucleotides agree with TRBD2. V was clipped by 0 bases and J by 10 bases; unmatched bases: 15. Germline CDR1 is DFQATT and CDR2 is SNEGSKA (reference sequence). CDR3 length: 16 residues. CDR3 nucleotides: TGCAGTGCTAGAGATGAATTGCGACTAGCAAGATACGAGCAGTTCTTC. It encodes CSARDELRLARYEQFF.